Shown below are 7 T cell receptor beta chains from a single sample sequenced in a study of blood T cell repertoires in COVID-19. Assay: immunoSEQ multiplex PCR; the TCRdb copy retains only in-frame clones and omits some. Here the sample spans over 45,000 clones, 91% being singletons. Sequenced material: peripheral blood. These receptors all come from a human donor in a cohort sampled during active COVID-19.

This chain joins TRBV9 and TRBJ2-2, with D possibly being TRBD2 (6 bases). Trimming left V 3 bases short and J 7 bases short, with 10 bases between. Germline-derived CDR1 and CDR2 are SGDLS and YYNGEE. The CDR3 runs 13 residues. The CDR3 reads CASSARGGGELFF. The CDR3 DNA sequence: TGTGCCAGCAGCGCGAGGGGAGGCGGGGAGCTGTTTTTT.

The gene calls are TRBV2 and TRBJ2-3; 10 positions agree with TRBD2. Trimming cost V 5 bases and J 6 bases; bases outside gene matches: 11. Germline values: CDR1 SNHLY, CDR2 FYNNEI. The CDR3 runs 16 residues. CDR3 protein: CASSTGTSVGGDTQYF. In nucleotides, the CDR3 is TGTGCCAGCAGTACCGGGACTAGCGTGGGGGGGGATACGCAGTATTTT.

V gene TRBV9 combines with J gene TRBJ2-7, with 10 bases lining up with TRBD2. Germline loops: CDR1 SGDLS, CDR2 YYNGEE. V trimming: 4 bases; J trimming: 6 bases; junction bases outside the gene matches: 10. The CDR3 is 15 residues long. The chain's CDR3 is CASSPQSGGAFEQYF. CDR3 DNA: TGTGCCAGCAGCCCCCAAAGCGGGGGGGCCTTCGAGCAGTACTTC.

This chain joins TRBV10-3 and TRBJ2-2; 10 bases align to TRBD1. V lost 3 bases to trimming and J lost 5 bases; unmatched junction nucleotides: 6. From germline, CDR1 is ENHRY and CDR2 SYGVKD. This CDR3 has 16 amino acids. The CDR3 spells CAISDTGTGVTGELFF. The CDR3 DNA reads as TGTGCCATCAGTGATACCGGGACAGGGGTTACCGGGGAGCTGTTTTTT.

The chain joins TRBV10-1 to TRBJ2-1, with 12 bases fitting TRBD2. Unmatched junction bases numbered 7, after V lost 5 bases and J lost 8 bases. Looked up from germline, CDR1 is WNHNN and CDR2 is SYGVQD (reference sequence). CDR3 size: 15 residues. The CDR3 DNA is TGCGCCAGCAGTCCCCGAGGACTAGCGGGACATGAGCAGTTCTTC. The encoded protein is CASSPRGLAGHEQFF.

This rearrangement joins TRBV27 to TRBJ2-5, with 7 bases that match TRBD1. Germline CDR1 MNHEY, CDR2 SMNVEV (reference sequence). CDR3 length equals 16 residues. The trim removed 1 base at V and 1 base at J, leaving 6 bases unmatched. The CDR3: CASSLLGDRVQETQYF. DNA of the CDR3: TGTGCCAGCAGTTTATTGGGCGACAGGGTCCAAGAGACCCAGTACTTC.

This chain's CDR3 is CASSLSDIQYF. The CDR3 DNA is TGTGCCAGCAGCTTATCGGACATTCAGTACTTC. The chain couples TRBV11-2 to TRBJ2-4; D remains unclear. Trimming took off 2 bases at V and 8 bases at J, with 4 bases between the two ends. Germline V lookup: CDR1 SGHAT, CDR2 FQNNGV. CDR3 length: 11 amino acids.